This T cell receptor (beta chain) was identified in a study of beta chain features in type 1 diabetes listed by TCRdb under 2018. Regarding the study in general: Patients and healthy donors did not differ in mean age, gender distribution, total cell number or subset yield. In the study, TCRB repertoires of sorted circulating CD4+ T cell subsets from recently diagnosed type 1 diabetes patients were compared with those of matched healthy donors. Regulatory and stem cell-like memory subsets were obtained from only 8 patients and roughly 8 healthy donors, while naive and central memory subsets were obtained from all 28 donors. A total of some 110 million sorted cells were examined across all samples, and a strong correlation was observed between cell number per subset and RNA yield.

Findings and caveats that apply to the study as a whole: Because cDNA was sequenced instead of genomic DNA, activated cells with high expression could be over-represented, although the groups did not differ in activation or CD3 levels. PCR may preferentially amplify shorter templates, but because patient and control samples were amplified and corrected together, any resulting skew would affect both groups equally. Naive, central memory and regulatory TCRB repertoires appeared to be more alike among patients than among healthy donors. A moderate but significant shortening of TCRB CDR3 length was observed in type 1 diabetes patients in all four CD4+ subsets. Patients with type 1 diabetes made fewer insertions and deleted more nucleotides at VDJ recombination sites, implying thymic rearrangement abnormalities. Only small numbers of individuals were included in the HLA sub-analyses, which left unresolved whether HLA type had any influence on TCRB rearrangement.

Each donor gave one peripheral blood draw, roughly 110 mL on average, collected into heparinised tubes. A BD FACSAria II was used to sort naive, central memory, regulatory and stem cell-like memory CD4+ T cells with a panel that included CD45RO, CCR7, CD25, CD127, CD95 and CD27. Every sorted population had a purity above 98%. PBMCs were separated immediately by Lymphoprep density gradient centrifugation and were stained directly, without being cultured. So that batch effects would be minimized, each experiment stained and sorted samples in pairs, pairing one healthy donor with one patient. This clone has only a few counts. No cognate antigen has been identified for it. The input lacks base qualities; no much larger clone sits a single base away. CDR3 length: 13 amino acids, cysteine to phenylalanine. The CDR3 DNA has 39 bases and is translated from base 1. CDR1 and CDR2 are read off the germline V gene as ENHRY and SYGVKD. The germline ends are 8 bases apart after V is trimmed by 5 bases and J by 0 bases.

The entire amount of isolated RNA was reverse transcribed using the High Capacity cDNA Reverse Transcription Kit, so the sequenced TCRB transcripts were expressed ones. Deep immunoSEQ sequencing was applied to naive, central memory and regulatory T cell samples, giving an average of roughly 3.5 million total reads per sample. After sorted cells were lysed in RLT buffer, RNA was extracted with DNase-treated RNeasy Micro or Mini kits, with the choice depending on cell number. Each cell subset was processed separately to prevent cross-contamination, with patient and healthy donor samples processed together. The immunoSEQ multiplex PCR was used to amplify TCRB sequences from cDNA, yielding 87-bp fragments that span the CDR3 region. Amplicons were sequenced on the Illumina HiSeq platform. The source study handled its data this way. Synthetic template baselines were used to correct PCR bias computationally, reads within Hamming distance 2 were collapsed, and singletons that could not be merged were discarded. Reads were aligned to IMGT to assign V, D and J genes, CDR3 length, and insertions or deletions at six rearrangement sites. Clonotype counts were normalized to sorted cell number within each subset before computing true diversity and Gini coefficients with the tcR R package. The overlap coefficient, calculated on TCRB nucleotide sequences, was used to measure repertoire sharing. Out-of-frame TCRB sequences from naive cells were analyzed to stand in for the pre-selection repertoire. Sourced from immuneACCESS, this table was stored by TCRdb with only in-frame sequences that have V and J called. A share of the clones is absent; for the studies checked, an unresolved V gene accounts for under half, and the remainder has no known explanation. V, J and clone size reflect that table, while D and trimming were determined from the DNA. The sample yields hundreds of thousands of clones; less than 20% were counted once. The ten largest clones take up about 0.086% of the sample.

What was sequenced was naive CD4+ T cells from blood. What this sample's cell subset or site label stands for: true naive CD4+ T cells. This clonotype was sampled from a man younger than 35 in good health. The sequence joins TRBV10-3 to TRBJ2-7; no D gene can be assigned with confidence. The DNA is TGTGCCATCAGTTTACAACTCTCCTACGAGCAGTACTTC. Translated, it reads CAISLQLSYEQYF.